The rows below give T cell receptor beta chains drawn from one sample of a study of blood T cell repertoires in COVID-19. The data were produced by immunoSEQ multiplex PCR, yet TCRdb's version contains in-frame clones alone and is incomplete. The sample has roughly 73,000 clones, over 75% seen once. Sequenced input: peripheral blood. The source of these receptors is an elderly woman with active or convalescent COVID-19. Both conserved end residues are part of each CDR3. The D gene is left open where the match is weak. The size field is filled for only some rows; it gives once, few, many or a size class.

J,size,D,V,DNA,CDR3
TRBJ1-3,NA,TRBD1,TRBV13,TGTGCCAGCAGCTTCCGGACAGGCACGGGAAACACCATATATTTT,CASSFRTGTGNTIYF
TRBJ1-2,NA,NA,TRBV3-1/TRBV3-2,TGTGCCAGCAGCCAAGGGAGCAGGGGCGGGGGCTACACCTTC,CASSQGSRGGGYTF
TRBJ2-3,NA,TRBD2,TRBV12-5,TGTGCTAGTGCCCCGGGACTACAGACAGATACGCAGTATTTT,CASAPGLQTDTQYF
TRBJ2-5,once,TRBD1,TRBV19,TGTGCCAGTCAGGACAGGGTATGGGAGACCCAGTACTTC,CASQDRVWETQYF
TRBJ1-1,NA,NA,TRBV7-2,TGTGCCAGCAGCTTAATCGATAGGACAGCCGAAGCTTTCTTT,CASSLIDRTAEAFF
TRBJ1-1,NA,NA,TRBV27,TGTGCCCCAAGGGACACTTTAAACACTGAAGCTTTCTTT,CAPRDTLNTEAFF
TRBJ2-3,few,NA,TRBV10-2,TGCGCCAGCAGTGAGTCCGGCGGGGAATCCACAGATACGCAGTATTTT,CASSESGGESTDTQYF
TRBJ2-5,NA,NA,TRBV5-5,TGTGCCAGCAGCTGGGCCCCTTTTCAAGAGACCCAGTACTTC,CASSWAPFQETQYF
TRBJ2-5,NA,NA,TRBV5-4,TGTGCCAGCGGCAGACAGCAAGAGACCCAGTACTTC,CASGRQQETQYF
TRBJ1-4,once,NA,TRBV6-6,TGTGCCAGCAGTTACCCAGAAAAACTGTTTTTT,CASSYPEKLFF
TRBJ1-1,NA,TRBD1,TRBV19,TGTGCCAGTAGTACGACAGGGGGAAACACTGAAGCTTTCTTT,CASSTTGGNTEAFF
TRBJ1-3,NA,TRBD1,TRBV6-1,TGTGCCAGCAGTGAAACCCTGACAGGGATAAGGAACACCATATATTTT,CASSETLTGIRNTIYF
TRBJ2-7,NA,TRBD2,TRBV20-1,TGCAGTGCAGCGGGGCCACACGAGCAGTACTTC,CSAAGPHEQYF
TRBJ1-2,NA,NA,TRBV2,TGTGCCAGATCTCTCGGACTCCGCCTCTATGGCTACACCTTC,CARSLGLRLYGYTF